A selection of T cell receptor beta chains follows, all from one sample in a study of blood T cell repertoires in COVID-19. Generated by immunoSEQ multiplex PCR, the TCRdb table keeps only in-frame clones and is missing some. The table shows 200,000 to 250,000 clones, with 84% occurring only once. The sequenced sample consisted of peripheral blood. These receptors were taken from a man younger than 45 with active or convalescent COVID-19. Both conserved end residues are part of each CDR3. The order of the fields is V gene, clone size, CDR3 length, D gene, J gene, CDR3 DNA, CDR3 protein. The D gene is left open where the match is weak. The size entry is marked missing in some rows and otherwise reads once, few, many or a size class.

>TRBV5-1|-|12|-|TRBJ1-5
TGCGCCAGCAGCTTGTACGGTCAGCCCCAGCATTTT
CASSLYGQPQHF
>TRBV14|-|18|TRBD2|TRBJ2-1
TGTGCCAGCAGCCAACCGGGACTAGCGGGAAATTACTACAATGAGCAGTTCTTC
CASSQPGLAGNYYNEQFF
>TRBV10-3|-|15|TRBD1|TRBJ2-3
TGTGCCATCACTCCAGGGGGCGAGTTCGCAGATACGCAGTATTTT
CAITPGGEFADTQYF
>TRBV28|-|15|TRBD1|TRBJ1-5
TGTGCCAGCAGTTCAGGGGGAGAAAGCAATCAGCCCCAGCATTTT
CASSSGGESNQPQHF
>TRBV10-3|-|15|TRBD1|TRBJ2-2
TGTGCCATAGGGAAGATGACAGGGGAAACCGGGGAGCTGTTTTTT
CAIGKMTGETGELFF
>TRBV5-6|-|18|TRBD2|TRBJ2-1
TGTGCCAGCAGCTTGGGCCCTACTAGCGGGAGGCAGAACAATGAGCAGTTCTTC
CASSLGPTSGRQNNEQFF
>TRBV4-1|once|15|-|TRBJ1-5
TGCGCCAGCAGCATGACACAGGTACCCAATCAGCCCCAGCATTTT
CASSMTQVPNQPQHF
>TRBV11-2|-|15|-|TRBJ2-1
TGTGCCAGCGTACTTAGGGGAGCGGGCTACAATGAGCAGTTCTTC
CASVLRGAGYNEQFF
>TRBV13|-|14|-|TRBJ2-7
TGTGCCAGCAGCTTAGGCGCGGGCCCCTACGAGCAGTACTTC
CASSLGAGPYEQYF
>TRBV12-3/TRBV12-4|-|13|-|TRBJ1-2
TGTGCCAGCAGCGTTCTCTCTAACTATGGCTACACCTTC
CASSVLSNYGYTF
>TRBV11-2|once|12|TRBD1|TRBJ1-1
TGTGCCAGCACCGTCGGGACAGGCGAAGCTTTCTTT
CASTVGTGEAFF
>TRBV30|-|12|-|TRBJ2-3
TGTGCCTGGAGTGTATTACAGGATACGCAGTATTTT
CAWSVLQDTQYF
>TRBV5-4|-|17|TRBD2|TRBJ2-1
TGTGCCAGCAGATCGTGGGGGGGTTGGAGCTCCTACAATGAGCAGTTCTTC
CASRSWGGWSSYNEQFF
>TRBV7-2|-|11|-|TRBJ2-3
TGTGCCAGCAGTCTGCCGGGACAGCAGTATTTT
CASSLPGQQYF
>TRBV7-3|-|14|TRBD1|TRBJ2-1
TGTGCCAGCAGGAGGGGGCCTTCGGAAAATGAGCAGTTCTTC
CASRRGPSENEQFF
>TRBV5-6|-|14|TRBD1|TRBJ1-6
TGTGCCAGCAGCTCGGGACAGTATAATTCACCCCTCCACTTT
CASSSGQYNSPLHF
>TRBV6-5|-|16|-|TRBJ1-2
TGTGCCAGCAGTTATGGGACCTGGAGGGACTCCTATGGCTACACCTTC
CASSYGTWRDSYGYTF
>TRBV9|-|15|TRBD2|TRBJ2-3
TGTCAACCAAGTACTAGCGGCGTTAGCACAGATACGCAGTATTTT
CQPSTSGVSTDTQYF
>TRBV28|-|17|TRBD2|TRBJ2-2
TGTGCCAGCAGGGGACTAGCGGGAAAGGCGGACACCGGGGAGCTGTTTTTT
CASRGLAGKADTGELFF
>TRBV9|-|13|-|TRBJ2-1
TGTGCCAGCAGCGTGAAGGGAGCGGATGAGCAGTTCTTC
CASSVKGADEQFF
>TRBV6-2/TRBV6-3|-|14|-|TRBJ1-1
TGTGCCAGCAGCCGCAGGGGCTCCAACACTGAAGCTTTCTTT
CASSRRGSNTEAFF
>TRBV20-1|-|16|TRBD2|TRBJ2-4
TGCAGTGCTAGTGAAGGATCGCTAGCGGGGGTAAACATTCAGTACTTC
CSASEGSLAGVNIQYF
>TRBV28|-|14|-|TRBJ2-3
TGTGCCAGCAGTTCCCTAGGGGGTGAAGATACGCAGTATTTT
CASSSLGGEDTQYF
>TRBV7-2|-|15|-|TRBJ2-3
TGTGCCAGCAGCTTAGGGCGGGGAAGCACAGATACGCAGTATTTT
CASSLGRGSTDTQYF
>TRBV23-1|-|15|-|TRBJ2-7
TGCGCCAGCAACCACCGCTTGGTGGCCGACTCCGAGCAGTACTTC
CASNHRLVADSEQYF
>TRBV19|once|16|-|TRBJ2-3
TGTGCCACCCAAATACGCCGGGAGCCAATGGGAGATACGCAGTATTTT
CATQIRREPMGDTQYF
>TRBV4-3|-|14|TRBD1|TRBJ1-1
TGCGCCAGCAGCCACACAGGGGGAAACACTGAAGCTTTCTTT
CASSHTGGNTEAFF
>TRBV2|-|11|-|TRBJ2-7
TGTGCCAGCAGAGTGGGGGGCGAGCAGTACTTC
CASRVGGEQYF
>TRBV27|-|17|-|TRBJ1-6
TGTGCCAGCAGTACCCTGACAGGTGGGTCCTATAATTCACCCCTCCACTTT
CASSTLTGGSYNSPLHF
>TRBV11-2|-|16|TRBD1|TRBJ2-3
TGTGCCAGCACCCAAACAGGGGTTGATGACGGGGATACGCAGTATTTT
CASTQTGVDDGDTQYF
>TRBV7-6|few|16|TRBD2|TRBJ2-4
TGTGCCAGCAGCTTGGAGGCGGGAGGCAACCTTAACATTCAGTACTTC
CASSLEAGGNLNIQYF
>TRBV27|-|20|TRBD2|TRBJ2-1
TGTGCCAGCAGTTTATTACCGGGACTAGCGGGAGGGCCCCGCTTGGATGAGCAGTTCTTC
CASSLLPGLAGGPRLDEQFF
>TRBV9|-|14|-|TRBJ1-1
TGTGCCAGCAGCGTTTTCCCGGGGAACACTGAAGCTTTCTTT
CASSVFPGNTEAFF
>TRBV18|once|12|-|TRBJ2-7
TGTGCCAGCTCACCAACGAGTTACGAGCAGTACTTC
CASSPTSYEQYF
>TRBV28|few|13|-|TRBJ2-3
TGTGCCAGCAGTTTCAACGGCCTACTAACGCAGTATTTT
CASSFNGLLTQYF
>TRBV4-3|-|13|-|TRBJ2-7
TGCGCCAGCAGCCAAGGACAACTCTACGAGCAGTACTTC
CASSQGQLYEQYF
>TRBV5-1|once|16|-|TRBJ1-3
TGCGCCAGCAGCTTGATGCAGGGACTCTCTGGAAACACCATATATTTT
CASSLMQGLSGNTIYF
>TRBV7-2|-|15|TRBD1|TRBJ1-1
TGTGCCAGCAGCTTTAGGGACAGAATCAACACTGAAGCTTTCTTT
CASSFRDRINTEAFF
>TRBV7-9|-|11|-|TRBJ2-7
TGTGCCAGCAGCCACTCGGGGGAGCAGTACTTC
CASSHSGEQYF
>TRBV2|-|12|-|TRBJ1-6
TGTGCCAGCATGGGCTTCGTCCCACCCCTCCACTTT
CASMGFVPPLHF
>TRBV6-1|few|15|TRBD1|TRBJ1-5
TGTGCCAGCAGTGAGTGGGGACAGGGTGGTCAGCCCCAGCATTTT
CASSEWGQGGQPQHF
>TRBV4-2|-|16|TRBD2|TRBJ2-2
TGTGCCAGCAGCCAAGAGAAGCGGGGTAGTACCGGGGAGCTGTTTTTT
CASSQEKRGSTGELFF
>TRBV9|-|14|-|TRBJ1-6
TGTGCCAGCAGCGTTACCCAACAGGATGCACCCCTCCACTTT
CASSVTQQDAPLHF
>TRBV5-4|-|13|-|TRBJ2-1
TGTGCCAGCAGCCACCCGGGTTACAATGAGCAGTTCTTC
CASSHPGYNEQFF
>TRBV9|few|16|TRBD2|TRBJ2-1
TGTGCCAGCAGCGTAGAAGGGGCTAGCGGGGGTAATGAGCAGTTCTTC
CASSVEGASGGNEQFF
>TRBV5-1|-|14|TRBD2|TRBJ2-1
TGCGCCAGCAGCTTTCTAGCGGGAATAAATGAGCAGTTCTTC
CASSFLAGINEQFF
>TRBV27|-|13|-|TRBJ2-3
TGTGCCAGCAGTTTTCAGAGCGCAGATACGCAGTATTTT
CASSFQSADTQYF
>TRBV28|-|16|TRBD1|TRBJ1-3
TGTGCCAGCAGTCGGGACAGTCTTTCCTCTGGAAACACCATATATTTT
CASSRDSLSSGNTIYF
>TRBV2|-|15|-|TRBJ2-3
TGTGCCAGCAGTGGGGAGGGGGGGACTTGGAATACGCAGTATTTT
CASSGEGGTWNTQYF
>TRBV7-2|-|13|-|TRBJ2-5
TGTGCCAGCAGCTGGGGCGGTCAAGAGACCCAGTACTTC
CASSWGGQETQYF